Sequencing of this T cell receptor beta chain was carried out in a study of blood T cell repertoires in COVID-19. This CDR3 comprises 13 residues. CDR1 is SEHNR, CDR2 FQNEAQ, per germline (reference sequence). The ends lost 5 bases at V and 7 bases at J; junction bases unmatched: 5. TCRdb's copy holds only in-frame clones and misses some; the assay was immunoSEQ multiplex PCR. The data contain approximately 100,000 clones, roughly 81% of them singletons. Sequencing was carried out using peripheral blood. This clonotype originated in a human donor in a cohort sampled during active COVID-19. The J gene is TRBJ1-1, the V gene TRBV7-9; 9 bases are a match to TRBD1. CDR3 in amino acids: CASSPQTGGEAFF. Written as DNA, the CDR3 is TGTGCCAGCAGCCCCCAGACAGGGGGTGAAGCTTTCTTT.